This T cell receptor (beta chain) was recovered during a study of neurological immune-mediated disorders (dated by TCRdb to about 2019). About the study as a whole: Using UMI-based sequencing, the study compared peripheral blood TCR-beta repertoires from patients with HTLV-I-associated myelopathy (HAM/TSP), patients with multiple sclerosis, and healthy controls. The approximately 100 TCR-beta libraries included longitudinal samples, technical triplicates and paired sorted CD4+ and CD8+ T-cell subsets alongside PBMC samples. The cohort included approximately 70 subjects: about 14 with HAM/TSP, around 34 with multiple sclerosis, and around 20 healthy controls.

Study-wide findings and limitations: No identical CDR3 amino acid sequences were shared among expanded clones across subjects, suggesting private TCR-beta repertoires in all groups. TCR clonal expansion was greatest in HAM/TSP patients and smallest in MS patients, who ranked below even healthy controls.

cDNA synthesis used template-switch 5'RACE with a primer carrying a 10-nucleotide random unique molecular identifier tagging each TCR transcript. Each sequencing run produced over 160 million TCR-beta sequences covering 15-18 subjects. The RNeasy kit was used to extract total RNA. TCR-beta VDJ regions were amplified with primers for the TCR constant region and the 5'RACE anchor, using the KAPA Real-time Library Amplification kit. Sample indexes and Illumina adaptors were added in a first PCR, and a second PCR then increased library yield. The roughly 650 bp TCR product was size-selected on a 2% E-gel SizeSelection system after Ampure bead purification. Before pooling, libraries had their quality checked on a Bioanalyzer, their concentration measured with Qubit, and their quantity determined with the Kapa Library Quantification kit. An Illumina HiSeq 2500 sequenced the libraries paired-end 2 x 150 bp. To increase sequence diversity, 25-30% phiX was spiked into each library pool. The study's processing was this. The UMI-based MiGEC pipeline processed quality-filtered reads and removed over 80% of raw TCR sequences during error correction. IMGT germline references were used for aligning VDJ genes, and each clonotype was defined as a unique CDR3 amino acid sequence together with its V-J genes. Clonal expansion, Shannon diversity and CDR3 relatedness were evaluated with VDJtools (CalcPairwiseDistances, ClusterSamples), while phylogenetic trees were built in CLCbio workbench. Clones with at least 8 unique UMIs were defined as expanded, with this threshold being based on coefficient-of-variation modelling across technical triplicates. TCRdb reprocessing: public reads trimmed at Q25 with fastp, clones called with MiXCR, in-frame beta chains kept. Every distinct CDR3 protein forms one entry, paired with its most common genes and DNA. TCRdb's processing, not the study's, gives the V and J calls here. The sample table contains about 84,000 distinct CDR3 sequences; only one count was recorded for 10% of them. Roughly 2% of the sample goes to the ten largest clones.

V and J are truncated by 0 bases and 3 bases respectively, leaving an intervening sequence of 18 bases. As encoded in the germline V gene (reference sequence), CDR1 is DFQATT while CDR2 is SNEGSKA. CDR3 length: 16 amino acids, cysteine to phenylalanine. Of the read, only the CDR3 DNA is kept; its 48 bases are in frame from base 1. A word on this clonotype: Its recognized antigen is unknown. Qualities for individual bases were not recorded, and no much larger clone is one base off.

Healthy controls were blood bank volunteers in Maryland, USA. For unsorted PBMC libraries, 2 million PBMCs were used after storage in RNAlater at -80 degrees C until RNA extraction. Peripheral blood underwent Ficoll-Hypaque density gradient centrifugation to isolate PBMCs, which were then cryopreserved in liquid nitrogen. The source material was PBMCs. The origin of this receptor is a man aged 40-55 years in good health. The V and J segments used are TRBV20-1 and TRBJ2-7, with the D gene not clear enough to name. CDR3 region: CSARDLAGTRVYEQYF. At the DNA level, the sequence is TGCAGTGCTAGAGATCTCGCCGGAACACGAGTCTACGAGCAGTACTTC.